One and the same sample provided the 26 T cell receptor beta chains below, sequenced in a study of T cell responses to AZD1222 COVID-19 vaccine (dated by TCRdb to about 2021). Library creation used the immunoSEQ multiplex PCR assay. TCRdb retrieved this table from immuneACCESS and kept in-frame rearrangements only. Not all clones are present; in checked studies, unresolved V genes account for under half, and no reason is known for the remainder. The sample table records under 150,000 clones; approximately 85% of these occur just once. The biggest ten clones account for about 7.9% of the sample. The intended sense of this specimen's time point label: about 28 days (+/-7) after the second vaccine dose. This sample's treatment or condition label indicates: meningococcal conjugate vaccine given as trial control. The input for sequencing was peripheral blood, taken 28 days after the second dose of the MenACWY control vaccine. All receptors derive from an adult who received the MenACWY meningococcal vaccine as a control.

The sample holds one count of this clone. The genes are TRBV5-1 and TRBJ1-1; 9 bases are shared with TRBD1. V trimming: 3 bases; J trimming: 5 bases; junction bases outside the gene matches: 8. The CDR3 runs to 15 residues. The germline V gene has CDR1 SGHRS and CDR2 YFSETQ. CDR3 amino acids: CASSSGTGSGTEAFF. CDR3 DNA: TGCGCCAGCAGCTCGGGGACAGGGAGCGGGACTGAAGCTTTCTTT.

The rearrangement links TRBV5-1 to TRBJ1-6; 9 bases are a match to TRBD1. The V gene's germline CDR1 is SGHRS and CDR2 YFSETQ. The CDR3 is 13 residues long. The V gene end was trimmed by 4 bases and the J gene end by 10 bases; junction bases not matched to a gene: 3. DNA for the CDR3: TGCGCCAGCAGCCAGACAGGGGGATCACCCCTCCACTTT. Translation gives CASSQTGGSPLHF.

This sequence joins TRBV24-1 and TRBJ1-3, with D unclear. V was shortened by 4 bases and J by 6 bases, with 9 bases between the two germline ends. The CDR3 contains 13 residues. Germline assignment: CDR1 KGHDR and CDR2 SFDVKD. CDR3 region: CATSDPTLNTIYF. CDR3 sequence (DNA): TGTGCCACCAGTGACCCGACCCTAAACACCATATATTTT.

The V gene is TRBV5-4, the J gene TRBJ2-5; D may match TRBD1 or TRBD2 (5 bases each). Trimming cost V 3 bases and J 4 bases, with 7 bases left between them. The germline CDR1 and CDR2 sequences are SGHNT and YYREEE (reference sequence). CDR3 length: 12 amino acids. The CDR3 nucleotides are TGTGCCAGCAGCTCTGGGACAGAGACCCAGTACTTC. It translates to CASSSGTETQYF.

The rearrangement uses TRBV24-1 and TRBJ2-7, with 8 positions matching TRBD1. The CDR3 contains 13 residues. Germline loops: CDR1 KGHDR, CDR2 SFDVKD. V lost 7 bases to trimming and J lost 5 bases; unmatched junction nucleotides: 6. This CDR3 is CATSSDRVNEQYF. The CDR3 DNA sequence: TGTGCCACCAGCTCGGACAGGGTGAACGAGCAGTACTTC.

The rearrangement links TRBV27 to TRBJ1-3; 11 nucleotides agree with TRBD1. The CDR3 runs 15 residues. Germline CDR1 reads MNHEY; CDR2 reads SMNVEV (reference sequence). The V segment lost 5 bases and the J segment 4 bases; nucleotides outside the gene matches: 4. The CDR3 DNA follows: TGTGCCAGCAGTCTGGGACAGGGGGTGGGAAACACCATATATTTT. This translates into CASSLGQGVGNTIYF.

V is TRBV7-8 and J is TRBJ2-3; TRBD2 matches at 10 bases. The germline gives CDR1 SGHVS, CDR2 FQNEAQ. The CDR3 is made up of 16 amino acids. Trimming at V came to 5 bases and at J to 6 bases, leaving 11 bases not matched to a gene. The CDR3 DNA sequence: TGTGCCAGCAGCGACCTTAGCGGGAGGATCCAGGATACGCAGTATTTT. Protein sequence: CASSDLSGRIQDTQYF. Full variable domain (outside the CDR3, taken from reference TRBV7-8 and TRBJ2-3): GAGVSQSPRYKVAKRGQDVALRCDPISGHVSLFWYQQALGQGPEFLTYFQNEAQLDKSGLPSDRFFAERPEGSVSTLKIQRTQQEDSAVYLCASSDLSGRIQDTQYFGPGTRLTVL.

The chain has TRBV10-3 and TRBJ2-7, with 9 bases that match TRBD1. Germline V gene data show CDR1 as ENHRY and CDR2 as SYGVKD. Trimming cost V 6 bases and J 0 bases; bases outside gene matches: 6. The CDR3 extends over 15 amino acids. DNA of the CDR3: TGTGCCATCAGGCACGGACAGGGGTACTCCTACGAGCAGTACTTC. Protein product: CAIRHGQGYSYEQYF.

This clone occurred once. The chain links TRBV19 to TRBJ2-2; D possibly uses TRBD1 or TRBD2 (7 bases each). Trimming took off 4 bases at V and 5 bases at J, with 11 bases between the two ends. The CDR3 totals 14 residues. CDR1 LNHDA and CDR2 SQIVND come from the germline V gene (reference sequence). CDR3 loop: CASSNRGGTGELFF. The CDR3 nucleotides are TGTGCCAGTAGTAACAGGGGAGGGACCGGGGAGCTGTTTTTT.

V is TRBV14 and J is TRBJ2-3; D is possibly TRBD1 (6 bases). V was cut by 1 base and J by 4 bases, with 9 bases left in between. CDR1 and CDR2 from the germline V gene are SGHDN and FVKESK. The length of the CDR3 is 14 residues. The CDR3 nucleotides are TGTGCCAGCAGCCAAGCCAGGGGCGCAGATACGCAGTATTTT. This encodes CASSQARGADTQYF.

Here the CDR3 DNA reads TGTGCCAGTAACCCCCTCCTTGGGGCACCCCTCCACTTT. As protein: CASNPLLGAPLHF. This sequence joins TRBV19 and TRBJ1-6; no clear D gene. Trimming left V 7 bases short and J 11 bases short, with 15 bases between. There are 13 residues in the CDR3. From germline, CDR1 is LNHDA and CDR2 SQIVND (reference sequence).

V and J are TRBV6-1 and TRBJ2-5; D is perhaps TRBD1 or TRBD2 (5 bases each). The CDR3 is 15 residues long. V lost 3 bases and J lost 2, with 13 bases in between. The germline CDR1 and CDR2 sequences are MNHNS and SASEGT. CDR3 DNA sequence: TGTGCCAGCAGTGAGTTGGGACGGATGCAAGAGACCCAGTACTTC. Its protein product is CASSELGRMQETQYF.

This sequence joins TRBV9 and TRBJ2-1; 16 bases map to TRBD2. The CDR3 totals 19 residues. V shed 4 bases, J shed 3 bases, and the junction held 10 bases outside the gene matches. CDR1 SGDLS and CDR2 YYNGEE come from the germline V gene. CDR3 sequence: CASSPSGTSGRAFYNEQFF. The CDR3 DNA reads TGTGCCAGCAGCCCCAGCGGGACTAGCGGGAGGGCCTTCTACAATGAGCAGTTCTTC.

The rearrangement uses TRBV5-1 and TRBJ1-2, with 10 positions matching TRBD1. Germline CDR1 and CDR2: SGHRS and YFSETQ. The CDR3 runs 14 residues. Trimming removed 4 bases from V and 3 bases from J; junction bases left unmatched: 3. The CDR3 loop reads CASSQTGGDYGYTF. The CDR3 bases are TGCGCCAGCAGCCAGACAGGGGGCGACTATGGCTACACCTTC.

The chain combines TRBV19 with TRBJ1-5; D unresolved. Germline V gene sequence: CDR1 LNHDA, CDR2 SQIVND (reference sequence). V lost 5 bases to trimming and J lost 6 bases, with 8 bases between them. There are 12 residues in the CDR3. This CDR3 reads CASSPFFQPQHF. Here the CDR3 DNA reads TGTGCCAGTAGTCCTTTCTTTCAGCCCCAGCATTTT.

This chain connects TRBV12-3 or TRBV12-4 to TRBJ2-3; unclear D gene. CDR3 length: 13 residues. Trimming removed 6 bases at V and 0 bases at J, with 7 bases between. The CDR3 reads CASRQFSTDTQYF. DNA of the CDR3: TGTGCCAGCAGGCAATTCAGCACAGATACGCAGTATTTT.

This clone showed up just once. The chain uses TRBV24-1 and TRBJ2-2, with D uncertain. Trimming removed 8 bases at V and 6 bases at J, with 9 bases between. The CDR3 contains 12 residues. Germline values: CDR1 KGHDR, CDR2 SFDVKD. CDR3 in amino acids: CATNPGAGELFF. The CDR3 DNA reads TGTGCCACCAATCCGGGCGCCGGGGAGCTGTTTTTT.

V is TRBV4-3 and J is TRBJ2-3; 7 bases align to TRBD2. Unmatched junction bases numbered 7, after V lost 0 bases and J lost 4 bases. This CDR3 has 16 amino acids. Germline-derived CDR1 and CDR2 are LGHNA and YSLEER. CDR3 residues: CASSQDNLAEADTQYF. CDR3 DNA: TGCGCCAGCAGCCAAGATAACCTAGCGGAGGCAGATACGCAGTATTTT.

The chain employs TRBV24-1 and TRBJ2-7; D call uncertain. Per germline, CDR1 KGHDR and CDR2 SFDVKD. This CDR3 spans 12 amino acids. V lost 8 bases to trimming and J lost 5 bases, with 12 bases between them. CDR3 protein: CATMVGRDEQYF. The CDR3 DNA sequence: TGTGCCACCATGGTGGGCCGCGACGAGCAGTACTTC.

V usage is TRBV18 and J usage is TRBJ2-2; 11 bases line up with TRBD2. The length of the CDR3 is 18 residues. Germline-derived CDR1 and CDR2 are KGHSH and LQKENI. The ends lost 6 bases at V and 5 bases at J; junction bases unmatched: 14. Written as DNA, the CDR3 is TGTGCCAGCTCTCTAAATTCGGGACTAGCGGCTACTACCGGGGAGCTGTTTTTT. It specifies CASSLNSGLAATTGELFF.

This chain joins TRBV7-2 and TRBJ1-1; D is unresolved. The CDR3 totals 13 residues. CDR1 and CDR2 from the germline V gene are SGHTA and FQGNSA. V gave up 2 bases and J gave up 5 bases, with 9 bases separating them. The CDR3 bases are TGTGCCAGCAGCTTAAAAGTTAGGACTGAAGCTTTCTTT. Translating it yields CASSLKVRTEAFF.

The chain links TRBV18 to TRBJ2-1; D not certain. The CDR3 is made up of 14 amino acids. Trimming left V 1 base short and J 4 bases short, with 8 bases between. Germline V gene lookup returns CDR1 KGHSH and CDR2 LQKENI. DNA for the CDR3: TGTGCCAGCTCACCACGGGAAGGGTACAATGAGCAGTTCTTC. Translating it yields CASSPREGYNEQFF. Together with reference TRBV18 and TRBJ2-1, the CDR3 gives the full variable domain: NAGVMQNPRHLVRRRGQEARLRCSPMKGHSHVYWYRQLPEEGLKFMVYLQKENIIDESGMPKERFSAEFPKEGPSILRIQQVVRGDSAAYFCASSPREGYNEQFFGPGTRLTVL.

The chain carries TRBV6-5 and TRBJ2-5; D may match TRBD1 or TRBD2 (5 bases each). V was clipped by 7 bases and J by 5 bases, with 11 bases between them. Germline loops: CDR1 MNHEY, CDR2 SVGAGI. This CDR3 has 12 amino acids. In DNA form, the CDR3 reads TGTGCCAGCACCTCCTGGGGGGAGACCCAGTACTTC. Translating gives CASTSWGETQYF.

The J gene is TRBJ2-1, the V gene TRBV5-1; D may match TRBD1 or TRBD2 (7 bases each). The V end lost 2 bases, the J end lost 8 bases, and 14 bases lay between the germline ends. The CDR3 length is 14 residues. CDR1 and CDR2 (germline): SGHRS, YFSETQ. The DNA of the CDR3 is TGCGCCAGCAGCTTACAGGGGAGCGGGGATGAGCAGTTCTTC. Its protein product is CASSLQGSGDEQFF.

The chain has TRBV5-1 and TRBJ1-2, with D unresolved. Germline-derived CDR1 and CDR2 are SGHRS and YFSETQ. V shed 0 bases and J shed 4 bases, with 16 bases lying between them. The CDR3 loop spans 16 amino acids. Here the CDR3 reads CASSLAVTATIYGYTF. CDR3 DNA: TGCGCCAGCAGCTTGGCCGTAACAGCCACTATCTATGGCTACACCTTC.

This sequence joins TRBV12-3 or TRBV12-4 and TRBJ2-5; perhaps TRBD2 as D (5 bases). The V end was cut by 4 bases, the J end by 7 bases, with 13 bases between. CDR3 length: 13 residues. The CDR3 DNA reads TGTGCCAGCAGTTCAGCAACCCGGGGGACCCAGTACTTC. Amino acids: CASSSATRGTQYF.